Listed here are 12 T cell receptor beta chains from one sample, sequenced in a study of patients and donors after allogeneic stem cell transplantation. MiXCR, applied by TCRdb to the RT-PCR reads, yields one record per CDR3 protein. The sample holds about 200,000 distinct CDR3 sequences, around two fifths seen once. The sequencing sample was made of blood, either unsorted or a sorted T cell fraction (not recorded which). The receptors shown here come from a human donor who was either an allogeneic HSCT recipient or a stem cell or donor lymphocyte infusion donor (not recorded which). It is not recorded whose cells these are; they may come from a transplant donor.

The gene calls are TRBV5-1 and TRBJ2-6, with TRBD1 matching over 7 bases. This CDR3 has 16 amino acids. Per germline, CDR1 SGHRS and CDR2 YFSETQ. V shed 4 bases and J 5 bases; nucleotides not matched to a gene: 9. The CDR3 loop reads CASSLGTEARANVLTF. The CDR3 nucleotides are TGCGCCAGCAGCCTCGGGACAGAGGCTAGGGCCAACGTCCTGACTTTC.

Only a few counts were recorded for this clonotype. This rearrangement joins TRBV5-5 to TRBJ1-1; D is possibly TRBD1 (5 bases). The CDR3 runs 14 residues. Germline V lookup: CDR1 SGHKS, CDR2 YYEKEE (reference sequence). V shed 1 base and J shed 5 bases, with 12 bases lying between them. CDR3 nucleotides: TGTGCCAGCAGCTTGATCGCCCGGGGGACTGAAGCTTTCTTT. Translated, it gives CASSLIARGTEAFF. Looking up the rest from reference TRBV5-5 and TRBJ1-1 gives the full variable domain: DAGVTQSPTHLIKTRGQQVTLRCSPISGHKSVSWYQQVLGQGPQFIFQYYEKEERGRGNFPDRFSARQFPNYSSELNVNALLLGDSALYLCASSLIARGTEAFFGQGTRLTVV.

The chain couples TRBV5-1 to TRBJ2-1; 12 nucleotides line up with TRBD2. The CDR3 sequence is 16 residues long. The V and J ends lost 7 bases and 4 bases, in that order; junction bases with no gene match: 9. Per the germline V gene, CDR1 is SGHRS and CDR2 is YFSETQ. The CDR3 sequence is CASRRTSGALYNEQFF. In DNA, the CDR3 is TGCGCCAGCCGAAGGACTAGCGGGGCGTTATACAATGAGCAGTTCTTC.

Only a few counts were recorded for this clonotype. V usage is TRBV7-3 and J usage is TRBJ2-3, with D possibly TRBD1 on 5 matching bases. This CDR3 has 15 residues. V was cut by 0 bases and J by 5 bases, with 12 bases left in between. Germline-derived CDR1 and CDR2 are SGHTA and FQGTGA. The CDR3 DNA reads TGTGCCAGCAGCTTAACTGGCCAGGGCGTAGATACGCAGTATTTT. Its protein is CASSLTGQGVDTQYF. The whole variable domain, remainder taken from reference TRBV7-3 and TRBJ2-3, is GAGVSQTPSNKVTEKGKYVELRCDPISGHTALYWYRQSLGQGPEFLIYFQGTGAADDSGLPNDRFFAVRPEGSVSTLKIQRTERGDSAVYLCASSLTGQGVDTQYFGPGTRLTVL.

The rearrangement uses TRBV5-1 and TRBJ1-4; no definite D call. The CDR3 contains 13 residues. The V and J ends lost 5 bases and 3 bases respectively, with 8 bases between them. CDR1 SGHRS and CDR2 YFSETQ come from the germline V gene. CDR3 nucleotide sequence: TGCGCCAGCAGACGGGGAGCTAATGAAAAACTGTTTTTT. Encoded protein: CASRRGANEKLFF.

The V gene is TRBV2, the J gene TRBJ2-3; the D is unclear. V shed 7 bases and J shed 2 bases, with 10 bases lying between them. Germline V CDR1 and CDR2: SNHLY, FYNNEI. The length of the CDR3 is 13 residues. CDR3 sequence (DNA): TGTGCCAGCAAAAGCGAGAACACAGATACGCAGTATTTT. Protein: CASKSENTDTQYF. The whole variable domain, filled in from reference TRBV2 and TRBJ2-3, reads EPEVTQTPSHQVTQMGQEVILRCVPISNHLYFYWYRQILGQKVEFLVSFYNNEISEKSEIFDDQFSVERPDGSNFTLKIRSTKLEDSAMYFCASKSENTDTQYFGPGTRLTVL.

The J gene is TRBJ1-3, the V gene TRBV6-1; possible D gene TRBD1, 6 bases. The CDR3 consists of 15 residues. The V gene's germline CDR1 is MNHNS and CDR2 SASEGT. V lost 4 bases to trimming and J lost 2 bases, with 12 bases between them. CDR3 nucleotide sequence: TGTGCCAGCAGTGCCAGGGGCCGGGCTGGAAACACCATATATTTT. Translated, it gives CASSARGRAGNTIYF.

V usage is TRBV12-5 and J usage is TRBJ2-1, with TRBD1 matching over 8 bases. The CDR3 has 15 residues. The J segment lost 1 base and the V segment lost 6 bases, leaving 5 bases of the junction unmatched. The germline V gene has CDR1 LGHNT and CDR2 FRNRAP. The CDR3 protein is CASGPGQGSYNEQFF. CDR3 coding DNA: TGTGCTAGTGGCCCCGGACAGGGTTCCTACAATGAGCAGTTCTTC.

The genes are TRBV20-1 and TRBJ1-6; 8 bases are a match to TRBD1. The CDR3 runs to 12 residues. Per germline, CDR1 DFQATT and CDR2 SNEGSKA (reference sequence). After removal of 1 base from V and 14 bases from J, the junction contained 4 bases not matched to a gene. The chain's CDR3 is CSARVQGVSLHF. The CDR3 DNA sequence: TGCAGTGCTAGAGTACAGGGGGTATCCCTCCACTTT.

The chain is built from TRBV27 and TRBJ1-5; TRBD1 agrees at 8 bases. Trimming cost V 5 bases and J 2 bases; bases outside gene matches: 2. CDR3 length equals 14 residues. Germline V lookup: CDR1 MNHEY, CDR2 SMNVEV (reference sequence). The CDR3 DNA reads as TGTGCCAGCAGTGGACAGGGTCGCAATCAGCCCCAGCATTTT. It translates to CASSGQGRNQPQHF.

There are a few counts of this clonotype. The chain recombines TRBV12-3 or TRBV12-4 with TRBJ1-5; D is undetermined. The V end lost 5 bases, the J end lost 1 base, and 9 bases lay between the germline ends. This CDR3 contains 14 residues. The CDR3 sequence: CASSTDNSNQPQHF. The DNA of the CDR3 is TGTGCCAGCAGTACCGACAACAGCAATCAGCCCCAGCATTTT.

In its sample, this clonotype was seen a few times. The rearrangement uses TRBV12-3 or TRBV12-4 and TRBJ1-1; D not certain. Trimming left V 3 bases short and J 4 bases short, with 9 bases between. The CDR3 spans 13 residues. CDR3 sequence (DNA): TGTGCCAGCAGTTTCAGGAGAACCACTGAAGCTTTCTTT. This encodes CASSFRRTTEAFF.